Presented here are 24 T cell receptor beta chains from one specimen sequenced in a study of response to subunit inactivated influenza vaccine. TCRdb used MiXCR to reprocess the RT-PCR reads, holding one entry per CDR3 protein. The data contain around 520,000 distinct CDR3 sequences, 10% to 15% of them singletons. This sample comprised PBMCs from blood, obtained on the day of vaccination. These receptor sequences come from a man aged 45-65 years who received an inactivated influenza vaccine.

This clonotype was counted many times. This chain joins TRBV3-1 and TRBJ2-7; D is possibly TRBD2 (6 bases). Trimming shortened V by 5 bases and J by 4 bases, and 18 bases separated the two germline ends. Germline CDR1 LGHDT, CDR2 YNNKEL (reference sequence). The CDR3 contains 15 residues. The DNA for the CDR3 is TGTGCCAGCAGCGAGACCCTGCGGGACCCTTACGAGCAGTACTTC. This encodes CASSETLRDPYEQYF.

This clonotype came up many times. This chain uses TRBV5-1 with TRBJ1-1; perhaps TRBD1 as D (6 bases). Germline assignment: CDR1 SGHRS and CDR2 YFSETQ. The CDR3 has 14 amino acids. V dropped 4 bases and J dropped 0 bases, with 10 bases sitting between them. CDR3 sequence (DNA): TGCGCCAGCAGCCCAGGGGATTTGAACACTGAAGCTTTCTTT. It yields the protein CASSPGDLNTEAFF.

The V call is TRBV5-1, the J call TRBJ2-7, with D possibly matching TRBD1 (5 bases). The CDR3 totals 15 residues. V was cut by 0 bases and J by 2 bases, with 12 bases left in between. From germline, CDR1 is SGHRS and CDR2 YFSETQ. CDR3 sequence (DNA): TGCGCCAGCAGCTTGGAGTCAGGGAACACCTACGAGCAGTACTTC. It translates to CASSLESGNTYEQYF.

The chain carries TRBV5-1 and TRBJ2-7; 7 nucleotides match TRBD1. Germline CDR1 reads SGHRS; CDR2 reads YFSETQ. CDR3 length: 15 residues. V lost 5 bases, J lost 6 bases, and 14 bases stayed unmatched. The CDR3 region has the DNA TGCGCCAGCAGAATCCTTGGACAGGCAATCGGCGAGCAGTACTTC. Residues: CASRILGQAIGEQYF.

The chain couples TRBV7-2 to TRBJ1-4; maybe TRBD1 (6 bases). The CDR3 totals 16 residues. Germline V gene sequence: CDR1 SGHTA, CDR2 FQGNSA. V lost 5 bases and J lost 7, with 20 bases in between. The CDR3 DNA reads as TGTGCCAGCAGCCAGCTGCCGGACAGTACAATTGAAAAACTGTTTTTT. This gives the protein CASSQLPDSTIEKLFF.

This clonotype was seen a handful of times. This chain connects TRBV28 to TRBJ1-1; possible D gene TRBD1, 5 bases. V dropped 2 bases and J dropped 0 bases, with 13 bases sitting between them. Germline values: CDR1 MDHEN, CDR2 SYDVKM. The CDR3 totals 16 residues. CDR3 sequence: CASSLGGSRLNTEAFF. The CDR3 nucleotides are TGTGCCAGCAGTTTAGGGGGGTCCAGGCTGAACACTGAAGCTTTCTTT.

This clonotype turned up a few times. The chain uses TRBV6-1 and TRBJ2-7, with 10 bases fitting TRBD2. CDR3 size: 15 residues. Germline assignment: CDR1 MNHNS and CDR2 SASEGT. V shed 6 bases and J 0 bases; nucleotides not matched to a gene: 5. The CDR3 protein is CASRGSGRASYEQYF. CDR3 nucleotide sequence: TGTGCCAGCAGAGGGAGCGGGAGGGCCTCCTACGAGCAGTACTTC.

Many counts were recorded for this clonotype. The genes are TRBV5-1 and TRBJ2-1, with 8 nucleotides matching TRBD2. V dropped 0 bases and J dropped 7; count of bases not matched to a gene: 9. The CDR3 is 16 residues long. Germline V gene data show CDR1 as SGHRS and CDR2 as YFSETQ. Here the CDR3 DNA reads TGCGCCAGCAGCTTGGAAGCGGGAGCGGTTACTAATGAGCAGTTCTTC. Translation: CASSLEAGAVTNEQFF. Full variable domain (rest looked up from reference TRBV5-1 and TRBJ2-1): KAGVTQTPRYLIKTRGQQVTLSCSPISGHRSVSWYQQTPGQGLQFLFEYFSETQRNKGNFPGRFSGRQFSNSRSEMNVSTLELGDSALYLCASSLEAGAVTNEQFFGPGTRLTVL.

This clonotype appeared many times. V gene TRBV4-2 combines with J gene TRBJ1-2; no reliable D call. The CDR3 has 15 amino acids. V was trimmed by 0 bases and J by 4 bases, leaving 12 bases between them. Germline assignment: CDR1 LGHNA and CDR2 YNFKEQ. CDR3 sequence: CASSQDRGTFYGYTF. CDR3 DNA sequence: TGTGCCAGCAGCCAAGATCGGGGAACCTTCTATGGCTACACCTTC.

This clonotype was picked up a small number of times. The rearrangement joins TRBV11-2 to TRBJ1-6; 9 bases are shared with TRBD1. The germline gives CDR1 SGHAT, CDR2 FQNNGV. Trimming took 5 bases from V and 5 from J; bases not matched to a gene: 19. CDR3 length: 20 amino acids. The CDR3 sequence: CASSAKPGQGTGLDNSPLHF. The CDR3 nucleotides are TGTGCCAGCAGCGCAAAACCGGGACAGGGTACTGGTTTGGATAATTCACCCCTCCACTTT.

This clonotype was counted at least ten times. V is TRBV12-3 or TRBV12-4 and J is TRBJ1-4; D uncertain. V was trimmed by 6 bases and J by 0 bases, leaving 8 bases between them. The CDR3 sequence is 14 residues long. The CDR3, as DNA: TGTGCCAGCAGCTTCATTGCAACTAATGAAAAACTGTTTTTT. Translating gives CASSFIATNEKLFF.

This clonotype was recorded a few times. The chain uses TRBV15 and TRBJ2-7; 7 bases line up with TRBD1. This CDR3 has 15 residues. Germline lookup yields CDR1 LNHNV and CDR2 YYDKDF (reference sequence). J gave up 3 bases and V 6 bases, and 11 bases lay outside the gene matches. Here the CDR3 reads CATRNGRDRIYEQYF. In DNA form, the CDR3 reads TGTGCCACCAGGAACGGCCGGGACAGAATCTACGAGCAGTACTTC. The full variable domain, completed using reference TRBV15 and TRBJ2-7, is DAMVIQNPRYQVTQFGKPVTLSCSQTLNHNVMYWYQQKSSQAPKLLFHYYDKDFNNEADTPDNFQSRRPNTSFCFLDIRSPGLGDTAMYLCATRNGRDRIYEQYFGPGTRLTVT.

This chain joins TRBV5-1 and TRBJ2-2, with 10 bases aligning to TRBD1. Germline loops: CDR1 SGHRS, CDR2 YFSETQ. After removal of 6 bases from V and 3 bases from J, the junction contained 8 bases not matched to a gene. CDR3 size: 16 residues. The CDR3 sequence is CASNSGTGAYTGELFF. DNA for the CDR3: TGCGCCAGCAACTCAGGGACAGGGGCATACACCGGGGAGCTGTTTTTT.

At least ten counts were recorded for this clonotype. Germline is not matched at one junction end, which may reflect a read error. This rearrangement joins TRBV12-3 or TRBV12-4 to TRBJ2-7; 7 bases fit TRBD1. The CDR3 sequence is 13 residues long. DNA of the CDR3: TGCGCCAGCAGCTTGGGACAGCGCTACGAGCAGTACTTC. Protein sequence: CASSLGQRYEQYF.

This chain connects TRBV20-1 to TRBJ1-2; D unclear. Germline V gives CDR1 DFQATT, CDR2 SNEGSKA (reference sequence). V shed 6 bases and J shed 2 bases, with 16 bases lying between them. The CDR3 spans 14 residues. CDR3 sequence: CSAASGLSNYGYTF. The CDR3 DNA reads as TGCAGTGCCGCGAGTGGACTGTCAAACTATGGCTACACCTTC.

This clonotype was seen a handful of times. This chain links TRBV5-1 with TRBJ2-1, with D perhaps matching TRBD1 (5 bases). Germline CDR1 and CDR2: SGHRS and YFSETQ. The CDR3 has 13 amino acids. Trimming took off 2 bases at V and 9 bases at J, with 12 bases between the two ends. The CDR3 DNA sequence: TGCGCCAGCAGCTTCTCGACAGACGCTGAGCAGTTCTTC. Amino acids: CASSFSTDAEQFF. The full variable domain, with the rest looked up from reference TRBV5-1 and TRBJ2-1, is KAGVTQTPRYLIKTRGQQVTLSCSPISGHRSVSWYQQTPGQGLQFLFEYFSETQRNKGNFPGRFSGRQFSNSRSEMNVSTLELGDSALYLCASSFSTDAEQFFGPGTRLTVL.

The chain employs TRBV4-2 and TRBJ2-2; D could derive from TRBD1 or TRBD2 (5 bases each). The germline V gene has CDR1 LGHNA and CDR2 YNFKEQ. V gave up 4 bases and J gave up 4 bases, with 13 bases separating them. The CDR3 runs to 15 residues. This chain's CDR3 is CASSPGPMSTGELFF. DNA for the CDR3: TGTGCCAGCAGCCCGGGACCCATGAGCACCGGGGAGCTGTTTTTT.

The table lists this clonotype with a few counts. In DNA form, the CDR3 reads TGTGCCACCAGCAGAGATCGAGGGATTGATGGGGAGACCCAGTACTTC. Its translation: CATSRDRGIDGETQYF. The J gene is TRBJ2-5, the V gene TRBV15, with D perhaps TRBD2 (5 bases). Deletions cut 0 bases from V and 5 bases from J, with 16 bases between. In germline, CDR1 is LNHNV, CDR2 YYDKDF (reference sequence). There are 16 residues in the CDR3.

This rearrangement joins TRBV5-5 to TRBJ2-2; D gene unclear. The V end lost 4 bases, the J end lost 5 bases, and 9 bases lay between the germline ends. Germline V gives CDR1 SGHKS, CDR2 YYEKEE (reference sequence). This CDR3 region has 13 residues. The CDR3 reads CASSPSRTGELFF. The CDR3 DNA reads as TGTGCCAGCAGCCCCTCCCGGACCGGGGAGCTGTTTTTT. The variable domain in full, with the rest retrieved from reference TRBV5-5 and TRBJ2-2, is DAGVTQSPTHLIKTRGQQVTLRCSPISGHKSVSWYQQVLGQGPQFIFQYYEKEERGRGNFPDRFSARQFPNYSSELNVNALLLGDSALYLCASSPSRTGELFFGEGSRLTVL.

In its sample, this clonotype was seen a few times. The chain couples TRBV29-1 to TRBJ2-7; D not resolved. V lost 7 bases and J 2 bases, leaving 15 bases between the germline ends. The CDR3 runs 13 residues. Germline V gene lookup returns CDR1 SQVTM and CDR2 ANQGSEA. The CDR3 region is CSARTFSPYEQYF. The CDR3 DNA sequence: TGCAGCGCTAGGACGTTTAGCCCCTACGAGCAGTACTTC.

This clonotype has at least ten counts. J is TRBJ2-2 and V is TRBV7-2; 7 nucleotides line up with TRBD1. The germline V gene encodes CDR1 SGHTA and CDR2 FQGNSA. The CDR3 spans 14 residues. V shed 5 bases and J 6 bases; nucleotides not matched to a gene: 6. The DNA of the CDR3 is TGTGCCAGCAGCCCCCCAGACAGGGCCGGGGAGCTGTTTTTT. Translation: CASSPPDRAGELFF.

This clonotype occurred many times. V usage is TRBV20-1 and J usage is TRBJ2-7; TRBD2 might be the D (6 bases). Between the trimmed V and J ends, which lost 2 bases and 2 bases, there was a span of 13 bases. CDR3 length: 14 residues. The germline CDR1 and CDR2 sequences are DFQATT and SNEGSKA (reference sequence). CDR3 amino acids: CSARSGSGAYEQYF. The CDR3 nucleotides are TGCAGTGCTAGATCCGGTAGCGGAGCCTACGAGCAGTACTTC.

The chain recombines TRBV5-1 with TRBJ2-1, with 10 bases identical to TRBD2. Germline CDR1 is SGHRS and CDR2 is YFSETQ. V shed 3 bases, J shed 8 bases, and the junction held 14 bases outside the gene matches. The CDR3 is 17 residues long. The CDR3 DNA follows: TGCGCCAGCAGCTGGGGAGCGGGAGGGCCGCCTTTCGATGAGCAGTTCTTC. Translated, it gives CASSWGAGGPPFDEQFF.

This chain joins TRBV5-1 and TRBJ2-3; D tentatively fits TRBD1 or TRBD2 (6 bases each). The length of the CDR3 is 15 residues. Looked up from germline, CDR1 is SGHRS and CDR2 is YFSETQ. Between the trimmed V and J ends, which lost 5 bases and 0 bases, there was a span of 13 bases. CDR3 bases: TGCGCCAGCAGGGGGGGCAGCGGGAGCACAGATACGCAGTATTTT. Encoded protein: CASRGGSGSTDTQYF.